This T cell receptor beta chain was retrieved from a study of blood T cell repertoires in COVID-19. The study drew participants aged roughly 18 to 89 years from approximately 25 US areas. The study assigned cohorts using participant-reported clinical history. Donors in Cohort 3 who had recovered were those with two negative PCRs, healthcare professional clearance, or resolution of their symptoms. J was trimmed by 4 bases and V by 0 bases; bases with no gene match: 6. Germline V gene sequence: CDR1 SGHRS, CDR2 YFSETQ. This CDR3 has 16 residues. Assay used: immunoSEQ multiplex PCR; TCRdb lists only in-frame clones, some missing. Of 200,000 to 250,000 clones listed, around four fifths are singletons.

The sequence was obtained from a middle-aged man who had recovered from COVID-19. V gene TRBV5-1 combines with J gene TRBJ2-3, with TRBD2 matching over 9 bases. Sequencing used PBMCs or T cells enriched from blood (not recorded which). The CDR3 DNA is TGCGCCAGCAGCTTGGACGCGGGGGGGCCTTCAGATACGCAGTATTTT. It yields the protein CASSLDAGGPSDTQYF.